Presented here are 18 T cell receptor beta chains from one specimen sequenced in a study of T cells after yellow fever vaccination (dated 2019 in TCRdb). Library preparation employed 5' RACE. TCRdb shows the sequencer as Illumina HiSeq 2500. The raw public data were reprocessed by TCRdb itself: fastp quality trimming at Q25, MiXCR clonotype calling, in-frame beta chains only. Entries that share a CDR3 protein sequence are merged under the most common genes and DNA. Within this sample are about 230,000 distinct CDR3 sequences, with less than 7.5% of them counted one time only. About 0.95% of the sample rests with the top ten. What this sample's treatment or condition label stands for: live attenuated yellow fever vaccine strain. Sequencing used CD4+ T cells sorted from PBMCs, obtained on the day of the yellow fever booster vaccination. These receptors originate from a man aged 30 to 45 who received the YFV17D yellow fever vaccine.

In its sample, this clonotype was seen a few times. CDR3 protein: CASSKDISTDTQYF. The CDR3 DNA is TGTGCCAGCTCAAAGGACATAAGCACAGATACGCAGTATTTT. The V call is TRBV18, the J call TRBJ2-3; possibly TRBD1 for D (5 bases). The germline gives CDR1 KGHSH, CDR2 LQKENI. CDR3 size: 14 residues. The V end lost 5 bases, the J end lost 0 bases, and 9 bases lay between the germline ends.

This clonotype has a count of ten or more. This chain uses TRBV28 with TRBJ2-1, with 11 bases identical to TRBD2. The CDR3 length is 18 residues. Germline V gives CDR1 MDHEN, CDR2 SYDVKM. V trimming: 3 bases; J trimming: 6 bases; junction bases outside the gene matches: 13. CDR3 DNA sequence: TGTGCCAGCAGTTTCACACCTCGCTTTAGCGGGAGGGCCAATGAGCAGTTCTTC. This encodes CASSFTPRFSGRANEQFF.

This clonotype was counted ten times or more. The V gene is TRBV6-1, the J gene TRBJ2-5; D ambiguous. The V end lost 2 bases, the J end lost 9 bases, and 13 bases lay between the germline ends. This CDR3 contains 13 residues. Germline values: CDR1 MNHNS, CDR2 SASEGT. The CDR3 DNA follows: TGTGCCAGCAGTGAAATGTACCCTGCGGCCCAGTACTTC. Translating it yields CASSEMYPAAQYF.

V usage is TRBV24-1 and J usage is TRBJ1-5, with D hard to call. The CDR3 is made up of 15 amino acids. The ends were cut back, 4 bases at V and 3 bases at J, with 12 bases in the middle. Per germline, CDR1 KGHDR and CDR2 SFDVKD. The CDR3 DNA reads TGTGCCACCAGTGACTCCCGGGTTCTCAATCAGCCCCAGCATTTT. Translation: CATSDSRVLNQPQHF.

There are many counts of this clonotype. The chain has TRBV20-1 and TRBJ2-7, with no clear D. Germline CDR1 is DFQATT and CDR2 is SNEGSKA (reference sequence). The CDR3 has 13 residues. Trimming took 6 bases from V and 1 from J, leaving 13 bases between them. The CDR3 sequence is CSASHPQSYEQYF. The CDR3 nucleotides read TGCAGTGCCTCTCATCCGCAATCCTACGAGCAGTACTTC.

This clonotype was counted at least ten times. The chain is built from TRBV6-5 and TRBJ2-1; D assignment may be TRBD1 or TRBD2 (5 bases each). Trimming stripped 2 bases from V and 4 bases from J, with 12 bases between. The germline gives CDR1 MNHEY, CDR2 SVGAGI. The length of the CDR3 is 15 residues. Written as DNA, the CDR3 is TGTGCCAGCAGTTACGGGGGATCCACTTACAATGAGCAGTTCTTC. This encodes CASSYGGSTYNEQFF.

This clonotype was found many times. CDR3 sequence: CASSPSWGRPEFSSYEQYF. Here the CDR3 DNA reads TGTGCCAGCAGCCCTAGCTGGGGACGGCCCGAATTCAGCTCCTACGAGCAGTACTTC. The V call is TRBV3-1, the J call TRBJ2-7, with D perhaps TRBD1 or TRBD2 (5 bases each). V gave up 4 bases and J gave up 0 bases, with 25 bases separating them. Germline V gives CDR1 LGHDT, CDR2 YNNKEL (reference sequence). The CDR3 spans 19 residues.

The sample holds many counts of this clonotype. The CDR3 sequence is CASSKPKETQYF. The CDR3 DNA is TGTGCCAGCTCTAAACCCAAAGAGACCCAGTACTTC. The chain is built from TRBV7-6 and TRBJ2-5; D is unclear. V was pared by 8 bases and J by 3 bases, with 10 bases between. CDR1 SGHVS and CDR2 FNYEAQ come from the germline V gene. This CDR3 contains 12 residues.

The V gene is TRBV10-3, the J gene TRBJ2-3; no reliable D call. Deletions cut 7 bases from V and 5 bases from J, with 7 bases between. The CDR3 runs 11 residues. Germline CDR1 and CDR2: ENHRY and SYGVKD. The CDR3 protein is CAITERDTQYF. The CDR3 coding sequence is TGTGCCATCACCGAAAGAGATACGCAGTATTTT.

This chain connects TRBV20-1 to TRBJ2-3; D unclear. Trimming pared 2 bases from V and 4 bases from J, leaving 13 bases between. Germline V gene sequence: CDR1 DFQATT, CDR2 SNEGSKA (reference sequence). This CDR3 comprises 14 residues. The CDR3 is CSARPPGRPDTQYF. In DNA, the CDR3 is TGCAGTGCTAGACCCCCAGGTCGCCCAGATACGCAGTATTTT.

This clonotype was seen at least ten times. This rearrangement joins TRBV9 to TRBJ2-1; D gene ambiguous. This CDR3 region has 15 residues. CDR1 and CDR2 from the germline V gene are SGDLS and YYNGEE. V lost 0 bases and J 0 bases, leaving 7 bases between the germline ends. As DNA, the CDR3 is TGTGCCAGCAGCGTAGGGGCTAGCTCCTACAATGAGCAGTTCTTC. Translation: CASSVGASSYNEQFF.

This clonotype was detected ten times or more. V is TRBV12-3 or TRBV12-4 and J is TRBJ2-1; D gene ambiguous. The CDR3 length is 15 residues. Trimming took 8 bases from V and 0 from J, leaving 14 bases between them. The CDR3 here is CASCPRARSYNEQFF. Written as DNA, the CDR3 is TGTGCCAGCTGTCCCCGCGCCCGCTCCTACAATGAGCAGTTCTTC.

This clonotype was found a few times. This rearrangement joins TRBV5-1 to TRBJ2-5, with D tentatively TRBD1 (5 bases). Deletions cut 1 base from V and 0 bases from J, with 16 bases between. The CDR3 runs to 17 residues. Per germline, CDR1 SGHRS and CDR2 YFSETQ. The CDR3 sequence: CASSLWSGSGYQETQYF. As DNA, the CDR3 is TGCGCCAGCAGCTTGTGGTCCGGCTCAGGGTACCAAGAGACCCAGTACTTC. The whole variable domain, filled in from reference TRBV5-1 and TRBJ2-5, reads KAGVTQTPRYLIKTRGQQVTLSCSPISGHRSVSWYQQTPGQGLQFLFEYFSETQRNKGNFPGRFSGRQFSNSRSEMNVSTLELGDSALYLCASSLWSGSGYQETQYFGPGTRLLVL.

The rearrangement joins TRBV15 to TRBJ2-5; D is uncertain. V lost 1 base and J lost 2, with 8 bases in between. Germline-derived CDR1 and CDR2 are LNHNV and YYDKDF (reference sequence). This CDR3 has 14 amino acids. The CDR3 DNA reads TGTGCCACCAGCAGAGTGCCAGTTCAAGAGACCCAGTACTTC. This encodes CATSRVPVQETQYF.

This clonotype came up many times. V is TRBV23-1 and J is TRBJ2-6; no definite D call. TRBV23-1 is an ORF, and what it does is uncertain. Trimming left V 3 bases short and J 11 bases short, with 11 bases between. This CDR3 contains 13 residues. CDR3 sequence reads: CASSHRRSHVLTF. The CDR3 nucleotides are TGCGCCAGCAGTCATCGTCGGAGCCACGTCCTGACTTTC.

This clonotype has a handful of counts. The chain uses TRBV28 and TRBJ1-5; D is undetermined. The V and J ends lost 6 bases and 6 bases respectively, with 12 bases between them. From germline, CDR1 is MDHEN and CDR2 SYDVKM. The CDR3 is 13 amino acids. CDR3 protein: CASSLGLSQPQHF. The CDR3, as DNA: TGTGCCAGCAGCTTAGGCCTTAGTCAGCCCCAGCATTTT.

This clonotype was recorded many times. The CDR3 reads CASSPLTGVNEQFF. CDR3 coding DNA: TGTGCCAGCAGTCCCCTTACCGGGGTAAATGAGCAGTTCTTC. The V call is TRBV12-3 or TRBV12-4, the J call TRBJ2-1, with D possibly matching TRBD2 (5 bases). The CDR3 sequence is 14 residues long. Trimming took off 5 bases at V and 7 bases at J, with 15 bases between the two ends.

This clonotype was seen more than once but under ten times. V gene TRBV6-4 combines with J gene TRBJ2-7, with TRBD2 matching over 8 bases. Germline loops: CDR1 MRHNA, CDR2 SNTAGT. There are 15 residues in the CDR3. V dropped 2 bases and J dropped 3; count of bases not matched to a gene: 6. Here the CDR3 DNA reads TGTGCCAGCAGTGACCGGCTGGGACTAGGCTACGAGCAGTACTTC. This sequence encodes CASSDRLGLGYEQYF.